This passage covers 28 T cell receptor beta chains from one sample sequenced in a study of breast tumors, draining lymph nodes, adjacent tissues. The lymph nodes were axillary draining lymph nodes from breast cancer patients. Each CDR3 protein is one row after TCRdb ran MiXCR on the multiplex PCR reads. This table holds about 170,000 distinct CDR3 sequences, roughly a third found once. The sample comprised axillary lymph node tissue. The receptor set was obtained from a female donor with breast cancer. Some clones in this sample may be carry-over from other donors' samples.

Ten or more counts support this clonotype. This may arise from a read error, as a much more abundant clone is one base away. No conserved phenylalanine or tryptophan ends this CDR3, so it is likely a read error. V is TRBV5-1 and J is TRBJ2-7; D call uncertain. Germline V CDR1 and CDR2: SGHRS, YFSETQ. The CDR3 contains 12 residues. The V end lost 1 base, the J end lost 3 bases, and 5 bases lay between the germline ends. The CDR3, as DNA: TGCGCCAGCAGCTTGTTGGGCTACGAGCAGTACCTC. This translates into CASSLLGYEQYL.

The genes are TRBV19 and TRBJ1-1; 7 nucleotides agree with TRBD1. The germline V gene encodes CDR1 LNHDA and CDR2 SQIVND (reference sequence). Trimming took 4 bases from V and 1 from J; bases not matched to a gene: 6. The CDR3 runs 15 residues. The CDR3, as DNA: TGTGCCAGTAGTACGTATTACAGGGGGAACACTGAAGCTTTCTTT. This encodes CASSTYYRGNTEAFF.

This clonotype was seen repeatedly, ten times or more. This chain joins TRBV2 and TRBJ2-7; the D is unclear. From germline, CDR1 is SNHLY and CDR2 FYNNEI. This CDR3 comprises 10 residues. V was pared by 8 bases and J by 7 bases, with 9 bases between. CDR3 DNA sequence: TGTGCCAGCGGAACGAGGGAGCAGTACTTC. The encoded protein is CASGTREQYF. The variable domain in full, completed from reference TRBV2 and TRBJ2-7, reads EPEVTQTPSHQVTQMGQEVILRCVPISNHLYFYWYRQILGQKVEFLVSFYNNEISEKSEIFDDQFSVERPDGSNFTLKIRSTKLEDSAMYFCASGTREQYFGPGTRLTVT.

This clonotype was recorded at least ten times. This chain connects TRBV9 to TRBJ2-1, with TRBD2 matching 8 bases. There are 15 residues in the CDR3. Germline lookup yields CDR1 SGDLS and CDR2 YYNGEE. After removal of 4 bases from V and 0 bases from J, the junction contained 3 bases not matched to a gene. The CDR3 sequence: CASSSGGVSYNEQFF. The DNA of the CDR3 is TGTGCCAGCAGCTCCGGGGGGGTCTCCTACAATGAGCAGTTCTTC.

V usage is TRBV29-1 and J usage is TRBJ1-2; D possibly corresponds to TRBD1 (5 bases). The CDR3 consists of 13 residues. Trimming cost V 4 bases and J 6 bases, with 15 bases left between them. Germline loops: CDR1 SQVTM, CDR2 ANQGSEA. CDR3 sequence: CSVAGGHSDGYTF. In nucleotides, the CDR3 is TGCAGCGTTGCGGGAGGACACAGTGATGGCTACACCTTC.

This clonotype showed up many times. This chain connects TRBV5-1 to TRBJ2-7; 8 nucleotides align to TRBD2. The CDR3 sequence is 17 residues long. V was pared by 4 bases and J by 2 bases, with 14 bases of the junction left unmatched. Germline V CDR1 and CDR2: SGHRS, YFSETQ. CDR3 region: CASSGYGPGGGPYEQYF. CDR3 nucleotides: TGCGCCAGCAGCGGATACGGACCTGGCGGGGGGCCCTACGAGCAGTACTTC.

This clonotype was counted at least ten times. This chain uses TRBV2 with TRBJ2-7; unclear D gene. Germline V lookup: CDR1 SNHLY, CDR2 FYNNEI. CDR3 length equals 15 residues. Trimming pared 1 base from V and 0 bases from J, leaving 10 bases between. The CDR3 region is CASSEGVGLSYEQYF. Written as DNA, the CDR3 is TGTGCCAGCAGTGAAGGAGTCGGTCTCTCCTACGAGCAGTACTTC.

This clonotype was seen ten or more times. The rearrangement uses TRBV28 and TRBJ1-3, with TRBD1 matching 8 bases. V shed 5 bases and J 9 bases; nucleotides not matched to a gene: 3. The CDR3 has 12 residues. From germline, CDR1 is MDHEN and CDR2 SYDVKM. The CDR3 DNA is TGTGCCAGCAGTCTTGGACAGGGCACCATATATTTT. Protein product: CASSLGQGTIYF.

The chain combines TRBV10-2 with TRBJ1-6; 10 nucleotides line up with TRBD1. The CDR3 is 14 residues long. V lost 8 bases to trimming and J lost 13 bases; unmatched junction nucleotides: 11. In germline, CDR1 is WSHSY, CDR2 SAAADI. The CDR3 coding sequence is TGCGCCAGCGGCCCCGGGACAGGGGTCTCGCCCCTCCACTTT. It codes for CASGPGTGVSPLHF.

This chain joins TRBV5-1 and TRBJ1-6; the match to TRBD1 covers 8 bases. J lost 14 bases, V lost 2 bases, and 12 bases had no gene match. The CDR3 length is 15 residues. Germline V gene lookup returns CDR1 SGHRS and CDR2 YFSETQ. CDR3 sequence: CASSFLQGVGSSLHF. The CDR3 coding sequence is TGCGCCAGCAGCTTTTTACAGGGGGTCGGCTCATCCCTCCACTTT.

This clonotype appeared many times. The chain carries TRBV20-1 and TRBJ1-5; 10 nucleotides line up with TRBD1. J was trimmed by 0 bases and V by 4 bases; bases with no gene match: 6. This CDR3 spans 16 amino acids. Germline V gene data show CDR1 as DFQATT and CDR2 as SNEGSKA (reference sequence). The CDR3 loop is CSAMGDRGYSNQPQHF. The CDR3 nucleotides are TGCAGTGCTATGGGGGACAGGGGATATAGCAATCAGCCCCAGCATTTT.

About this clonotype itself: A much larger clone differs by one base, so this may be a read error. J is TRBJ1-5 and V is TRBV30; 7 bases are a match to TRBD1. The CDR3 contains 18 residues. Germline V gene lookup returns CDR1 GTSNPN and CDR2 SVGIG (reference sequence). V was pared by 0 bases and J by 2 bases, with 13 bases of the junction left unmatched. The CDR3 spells CAWSVGTRGEYGNQPQHF. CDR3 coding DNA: TGTGCCTGGAGTGTAGGTACCAGGGGGGAGTATGGCAATCAGCCCCAGCATTTT.

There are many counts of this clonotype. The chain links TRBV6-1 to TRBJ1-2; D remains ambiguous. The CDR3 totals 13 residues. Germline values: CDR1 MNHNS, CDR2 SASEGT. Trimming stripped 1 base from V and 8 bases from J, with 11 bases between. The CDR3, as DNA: TGTGCCAGCAGTGAAGGGGTAGGGATAGGCTACACCTTC. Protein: CASSEGVGIGYTF.

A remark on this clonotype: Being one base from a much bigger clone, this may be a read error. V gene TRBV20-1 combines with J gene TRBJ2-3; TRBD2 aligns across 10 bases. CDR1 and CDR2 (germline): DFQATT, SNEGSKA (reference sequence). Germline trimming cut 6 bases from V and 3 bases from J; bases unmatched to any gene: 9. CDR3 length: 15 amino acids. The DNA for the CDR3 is TGCAGTGCAGGGCCTCTAGCGGGAGTTACAGATACGCAGTATTTT. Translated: CSAGPLAGVTDTQYF.

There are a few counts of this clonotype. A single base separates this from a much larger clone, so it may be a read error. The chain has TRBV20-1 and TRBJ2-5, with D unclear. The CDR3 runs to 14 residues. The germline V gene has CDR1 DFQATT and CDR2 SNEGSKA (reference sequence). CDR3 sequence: CSARGWNTPETQHF. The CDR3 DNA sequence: TGCAGTGCTCGAGGATGGAACACTCCCGAGACCCAGCACTTC.

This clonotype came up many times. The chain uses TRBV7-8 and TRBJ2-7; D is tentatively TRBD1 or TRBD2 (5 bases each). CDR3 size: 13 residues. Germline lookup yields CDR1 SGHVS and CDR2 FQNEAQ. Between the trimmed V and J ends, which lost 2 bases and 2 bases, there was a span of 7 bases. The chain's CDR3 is CASSLMGAYEQYF. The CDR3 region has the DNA TGTGCCAGCAGCTTAATGGGGGCCTACGAGCAGTACTTC.

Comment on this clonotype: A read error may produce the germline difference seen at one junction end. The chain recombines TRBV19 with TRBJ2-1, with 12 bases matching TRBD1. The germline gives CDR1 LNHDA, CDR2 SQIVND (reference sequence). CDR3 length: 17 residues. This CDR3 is CASSIRDRGRFYNEQSF. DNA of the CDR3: TGTGCCAGTAGTATTCGGGACAGGGGGCGTTTCTACAATGAGCAGTCCTTC.

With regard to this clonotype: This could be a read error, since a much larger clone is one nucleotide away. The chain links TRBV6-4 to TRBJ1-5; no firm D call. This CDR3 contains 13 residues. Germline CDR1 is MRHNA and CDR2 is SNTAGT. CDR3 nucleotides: TGTGCCCGCAGTCCCGAGATCGATCAGCCCCAGCATTTT. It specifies CARSPEIDQPQHF.

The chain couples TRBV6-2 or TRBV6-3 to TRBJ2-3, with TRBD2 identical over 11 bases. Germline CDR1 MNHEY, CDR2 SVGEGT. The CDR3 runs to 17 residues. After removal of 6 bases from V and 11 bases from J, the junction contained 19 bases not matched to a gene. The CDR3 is CASSPLSASGRHNGQYF. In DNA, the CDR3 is TGTGCCAGCAGCCCCCTCTCGGCTAGCGGGAGGCACAATGGGCAGTATTTT.

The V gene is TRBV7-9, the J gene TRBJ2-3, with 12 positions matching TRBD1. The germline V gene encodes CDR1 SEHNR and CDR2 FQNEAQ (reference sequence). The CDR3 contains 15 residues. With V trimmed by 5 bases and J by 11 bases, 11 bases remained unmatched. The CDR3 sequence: CASSPGQGALNEQYF. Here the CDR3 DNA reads TGTGCCAGCAGCCCGGGACAGGGGGCTTTGAATGAGCAGTATTTT. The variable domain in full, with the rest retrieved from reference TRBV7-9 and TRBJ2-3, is DTGVSQNPRHKITKRGQNVTFRCDPISEHNRLYWYRQTLGQGPEFLTYFQNEAQLEKSRLLSDRFSAERPKGSFSTLEIQRTEQGDSAMYLCASSPGQGALNEQYFGPGTRLTVL.

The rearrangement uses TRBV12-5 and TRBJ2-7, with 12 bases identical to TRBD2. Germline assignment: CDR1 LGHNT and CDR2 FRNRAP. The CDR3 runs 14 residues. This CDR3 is CASSGTSGSYEQYF. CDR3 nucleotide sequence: TGTGCCAGCAGCGGGACTAGCGGGTCCTACGAGCAGTACTTC.

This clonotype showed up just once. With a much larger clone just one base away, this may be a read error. The CDR3 sequence is CASSQERGSSQPQHF. In nucleotides, the CDR3 is TGTGCCAGCAGCCAAGAAAGGGGGAGCAGTCAGCCCCAGCATTTT. The chain couples TRBV3-1 to TRBJ1-5, with D possibly being TRBD1 (6 bases). Germline CDR1 and CDR2: LGHDT and YNNKEL (reference sequence). There are 15 residues in the CDR3.

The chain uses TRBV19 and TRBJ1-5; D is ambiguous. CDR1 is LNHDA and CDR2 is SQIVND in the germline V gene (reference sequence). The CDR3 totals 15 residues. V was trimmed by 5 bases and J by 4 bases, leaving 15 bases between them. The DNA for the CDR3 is TGTGCCAGTAGTGTAAGACCCATTGGTAATCAGCCCCAGCATTTT. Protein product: CASSVRPIGNQPQHF.

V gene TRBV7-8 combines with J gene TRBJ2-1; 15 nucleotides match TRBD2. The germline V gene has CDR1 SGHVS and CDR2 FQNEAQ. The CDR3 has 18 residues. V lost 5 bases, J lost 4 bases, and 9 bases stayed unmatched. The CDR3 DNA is TGTGCCAGCAGCCTATGGACTAGCGGGGGGGCTTCTTACAATGAGCAGTTCTTC. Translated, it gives CASSLWTSGGASYNEQFF. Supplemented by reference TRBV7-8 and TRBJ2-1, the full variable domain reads GAGVSQSPRYKVAKRGQDVALRCDPISGHVSLFWYQQALGQGPEFLTYFQNEAQLDKSGLPSDRFFAERPEGSVSTLKIQRTQQEDSAVYLCASSLWTSGGASYNEQFFGPGTRLTVL.

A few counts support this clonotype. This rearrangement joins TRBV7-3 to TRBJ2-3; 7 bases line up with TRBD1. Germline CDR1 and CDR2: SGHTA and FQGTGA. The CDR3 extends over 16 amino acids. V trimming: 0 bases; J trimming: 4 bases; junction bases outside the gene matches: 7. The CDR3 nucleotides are TGTGCCAGCAGCTTAACTTCCCCAGGGACAGCAGATACGCAGTATTTT. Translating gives CASSLTSPGTADTQYF.

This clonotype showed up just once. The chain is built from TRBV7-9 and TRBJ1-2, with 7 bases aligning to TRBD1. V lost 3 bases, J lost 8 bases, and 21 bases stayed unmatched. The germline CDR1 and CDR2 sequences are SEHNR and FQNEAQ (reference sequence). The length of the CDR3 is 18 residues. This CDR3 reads CASSFKAGGREGGEGYTF. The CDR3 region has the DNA TGTGCCAGCAGCTTCAAGGCCGGGGGCCGCGAAGGGGGCGAAGGCTACACCTTC.

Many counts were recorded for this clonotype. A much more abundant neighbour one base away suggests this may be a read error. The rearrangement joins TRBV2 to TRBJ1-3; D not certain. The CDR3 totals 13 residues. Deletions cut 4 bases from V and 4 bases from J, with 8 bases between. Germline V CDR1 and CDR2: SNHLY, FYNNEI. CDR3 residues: CASSAVRGNTIYF. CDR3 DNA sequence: TGTGCCAGCAGTGCTGTCAGGGGAAACACCATATATTTT.

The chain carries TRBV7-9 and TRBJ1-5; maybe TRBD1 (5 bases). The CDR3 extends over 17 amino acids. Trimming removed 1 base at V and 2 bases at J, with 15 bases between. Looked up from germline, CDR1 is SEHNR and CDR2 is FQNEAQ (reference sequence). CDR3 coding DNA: TGTGCCAGCAGCTTAGAATTGGGGGGTCTCCGCAATCAGCCCCAGCATTTT. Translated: CASSLELGGLRNQPQHF.